Presented here are 30 T cell receptor beta chains from one specimen sequenced in a study of CD8+ T cells in alopecia areata. As for treatment: oral pan-JAK inhibitor, 5-10 mg twice daily. Extraction of RNA preceded its reverse transcription into cDNA, which served as the sequencing template. Sequencing was performed with immunoSEQ multiplex PCR; in TCRdb, only in-frame clones are kept and a portion is missing. The table includes some 190,000 clones, about three fifths detected once. This material consisted of CD4+ T cells sorted from blood, taken at week 4, from a patient treated with tofacitinib. The receptors were sampled from a human donor with alopecia areata.

This clone occurred a few times. The J gene is TRBJ2-3, the V gene TRBV9, with D perhaps matching TRBD2 (5 bases). The CDR3 sequence is 16 residues long. The V gene lost 4 bases and the J gene lost 4 bases, with 19 bases spanning the gap. Germline V gene data show CDR1 as SGDLS and CDR2 as YYNGEE. The DNA of the CDR3 is TGTGCCAGCAGCCCCCTCACCGGGATCGCTGCAGATACGCAGTATTTT. It is translated as CASSPLTGIAADTQYF.

The chain recombines TRBV4-1 with TRBJ1-5, with D unresolved. The CDR3 extends over 13 amino acids. CDR1 MGHRA and CDR2 YSYEKL come from the germline V gene. The V gene lost 0 bases and the J gene lost 6 bases, with 6 bases spanning the gap. The chain's CDR3 is CASSQERAQPQHF. As DNA, the CDR3 is TGCGCCAGCAGCCAAGAGAGGGCTCAGCCCCAGCATTTT.

The V and J genes are TRBV6-5 and TRBJ2-1; D is unresolved. V lost 2 bases and J 1 base, leaving 9 bases between the germline ends. Germline V gene lookup returns CDR1 MNHEY and CDR2 SVGAGI. The CDR3 has 15 residues. The CDR3 DNA is TGTGCCAGCAGTTACAACGGTGGGTCCTACAATGAGCAGTTCTTC. Translation: CASSYNGGSYNEQFF.

The V and J genes are TRBV7-2 and TRBJ2-3, with D perhaps TRBD2 (6 bases). The CDR3 spans 16 residues. V shed 7 bases and J shed 4 bases, with 21 bases lying between them. Germline V gives CDR1 SGHTA, CDR2 FQGNSA. The CDR3 here is CASNLFPAGNADTQYF. DNA for the CDR3: TGTGCCAGCAACCTATTCCCAGCGGGTAACGCAGATACGCAGTATTTT.

This chain joins TRBV11-2 and TRBJ2-5, with TRBD2 as a possible D gene (6 bases). CDR1 and CDR2 from the germline V gene are SGHAT and FQNNGV. Between the trimmed V and J ends, which lost 7 bases and 5 bases, there was a span of 14 bases. The CDR3 consists of 13 residues. The CDR3 coding sequence is TGTGCCAGCAACCCGGTCGGGGGTGAGACCCAGTACTTC. Translated: CASNPVGGETQYF.

V is TRBV30 and J is TRBJ1-2; weak D call: TRBD1 (6 bases). This CDR3 is 14 amino acids long. V was clipped by 4 bases and J by 3 bases, with 15 bases between them. Germline-derived CDR1 and CDR2 are GTSNPN and SVGIG (reference sequence). CDR3 region: CAWTVGAGYYGYTF. CDR3 nucleotide sequence: TGTGCCTGGACGGTGGGGGCAGGGTACTATGGCTACACCTTC. The whole variable domain, filled in from reference TRBV30 and TRBJ1-2, reads SQTIHQWPATLVQPVGSPLSLECTVEGTSNPNLYWYRQAAGRGLQLLFYSVGIGQISSEVPQNLSASRPQDRQFILSSKKLLLSDSGFYLCAWTVGAGYYGYTFGSGTRLTVV.

The chain combines TRBV6-5 with TRBJ2-2, with 8 bases that match TRBD2. V dropped 0 bases and J dropped 3; count of bases not matched to a gene: 3. Germline CDR1 reads MNHEY; CDR2 reads SVGAGI. This CDR3 comprises 16 residues. CDR3 in amino acids: CASSYSSGRYTGELFF. CDR3 DNA: TGTGCCAGCAGTTACTCGAGCGGGAGATACACCGGGGAGCTGTTTTTT.

The chain uses TRBV30 and TRBJ2-7; D uncertain. Trimming left V 2 bases short and J 5 bases short, with 7 bases between. The V gene's germline CDR1 is GTSNPN and CDR2 SVGIG (reference sequence). The CDR3 extends over 11 amino acids. CDR3 in DNA: TGTGCCTGGAGTCCCTCGGACGAGCAGTACTTC. This sequence encodes CAWSPSDEQYF.

The count of this clone is one. CDR3 in DNA: TGTGCCTGGAGTGTACGGCAGAGGAACACTGAAGCTTTCTTT. Protein sequence: CAWSVRQRNTEAFF. J is TRBJ1-1 and V is TRBV30; D is unclear. The germline V gene encodes CDR1 GTSNPN and CDR2 SVGIG (reference sequence). V lost 0 bases to trimming and J lost 1 base, with 9 bases between them. The CDR3 runs to 14 residues.

This clone was counted once. The chain couples TRBV29-1 to TRBJ2-5, with 7 bases that match TRBD1. The ends lost 7 bases at V and 1 base at J; junction bases unmatched: 9. This CDR3 region has 14 residues. Germline values: CDR1 SQVTM, CDR2 ANQGSEA. CDR3 sequence: CSEKQGSIQETQYF. The CDR3, as DNA: TGCAGCGAAAAACAGGGGAGCATCCAAGAGACCCAGTACTTC.

V and J are TRBV6-6 and TRBJ2-7, with D uncertain. CDR3 size: 14 residues. V lost 6 bases and J 0 bases, leaving 12 bases between the germline ends. In germline, CDR1 is MNHNY, CDR2 SVGAGI (reference sequence). The CDR3 bases are TGTGCCAGCAGCCGAAGTACAGTCTCCTACGAGCAGTACTTC. Its protein is CASSRSTVSYEQYF.

The chain links TRBV30 to TRBJ1-3, with D unresolved. The CDR3 extends over 13 amino acids. The V gene lost 2 bases and the J gene lost 3 bases, with 8 bases spanning the gap. In germline, CDR1 is GTSNPN, CDR2 SVGIG (reference sequence). In DNA form, the CDR3 reads TGTGCCTGGAGTTTCGCCGATGGAAACACCATATATTTT. Translation: CAWSFADGNTIYF.

This clone was picked up a small number of times. V usage is TRBV4-3 and J usage is TRBJ2-2; D remains ambiguous. The CDR3 is 14 residues long. The ends were cut back, 1 base at V and 4 bases at J, with 7 bases in the middle. The germline CDR1 and CDR2 sequences are LGHNA and YSLEER. The CDR3 coding sequence is TGCGCCAGCAGCCAAGGACACCTCACCGGGGAGCTGTTTTTT. It translates to CASSQGHLTGELFF.

This clone turned up a few times. The J gene is TRBJ1-4, the V gene TRBV2; D not resolved. CDR1 is SNHLY, CDR2 FYNNEI, per germline. V was clipped by 2 bases and J by 6 bases, with 4 bases between them. CDR3 length: 12 residues. DNA for the CDR3: TGTGCCAGCAGTGAACGGGATGAAAAACTGTTTTTT. As protein: CASSERDEKLFF.

About this clone itself: Other DNA sequences of this sample code for an identical CDR3. The chain uses TRBV29-1 and TRBJ1-5; tentatively, D is TRBD1 (6 bases). Germline V gene sequence: CDR1 SQVTM, CDR2 ANQGSEA. The V end lost 6 bases, the J end lost 11 bases, and 20 bases lay between the germline ends. The CDR3 has 13 amino acids. The CDR3 is CSVVGQGAGAQHF. CDR3 DNA: TGCAGCGTCGTGGGACAAGGGGCCGGGGCCCAGCATTTT.

The V call is TRBV5-4, the J call TRBJ1-2, with D hard to call. The V gene's germline CDR1 is SGHNT and CDR2 YYREEE (reference sequence). Trimming stripped 6 bases from V and 4 bases from J, with 16 bases between. The CDR3 spans 14 residues. CDR3 coding DNA: TGTGCCAGCAACTCCCGCCGTGGAGGCTATGGCTACACCTTC. Amino acids: CASNSRRGGYGYTF.

J is TRBJ2-1 and V is TRBV18; D is possibly TRBD1 or TRBD2 (6 bases each). The ends were cut back, 8 bases at V and 8 bases at J, with 19 bases in the middle. Per germline, CDR1 KGHSH and CDR2 LQKENI. This CDR3 is 14 amino acids long. The CDR3 region has the DNA TGTGCCAGCCTAACCGACAGGCGGGGCGATGAGCAGTTCTTC. It encodes CASLTDRRGDEQFF.

This clone was seen once. Within the sample, other DNA sequences also encode this same CDR3. V and J are TRBV30 and TRBJ1-2, with D possibly being TRBD1 (6 bases). The V and J ends lost 3 bases and 4 bases respectively, with 9 bases between them. This CDR3 is built from 12 residues. Germline loops: CDR1 GTSNPN, CDR2 SVGIG (reference sequence). The CDR3 loop reads CAWSQQGYGYTF. The CDR3 bases are TGTGCCTGGAGCCAACAGGGCTATGGCTACACCTTC.

This rearrangement joins TRBV7-2 to TRBJ2-7, with unresolved D. This CDR3 has 15 residues. Germline-derived CDR1 and CDR2 are SGHTA and FQGNSA. Trimming left V 4 bases short and J 0 bases short, with 13 bases between. The CDR3 here is CASSSRQEFSYEQYF. The CDR3 DNA sequence: TGTGCCAGCAGCTCCCGACAAGAATTCTCCTACGAGCAGTACTTC.

The rearrangement links TRBV29-1 to TRBJ2-3; D ambiguous. V gave up 7 bases and J gave up 9 bases, with 11 bases separating them. This CDR3 spans 10 amino acids. Germline V gene sequence: CDR1 SQVTM, CDR2 ANQGSEA. The CDR3 spells CSAWMGTQYF. The CDR3 nucleotides read TGCAGCGCTTGGATGGGGACGCAGTATTTT.

This rearrangement joins TRBV25-1 to TRBJ2-3; TRBD1 matches at 7 bases. V trimming: 4 bases; J trimming: 2 bases; junction bases outside the gene matches: 6. This CDR3 comprises 15 residues. Germline V CDR1 and CDR2: MGHDK, SYGVNS. The CDR3: CASSARDSITDTQYF. CDR3 coding DNA: TGTGCCAGCAGTGCCCGGGACAGTATCACAGATACGCAGTATTTT.

This chain connects TRBV30 to TRBJ1-2; the D is unclear. The CDR3 runs 13 residues. Trimming stripped 0 bases from V and 6 bases from J, with 11 bases between. Germline assignment: CDR1 GTSNPN and CDR2 SVGIG (reference sequence). In DNA form, the CDR3 reads TGTGCCTGGAGTGTACGCAGGATCGATGGCTACACCTTC. Translating it yields CAWSVRRIDGYTF.

This chain joins TRBV2 and TRBJ2-5; 8 nucleotides match TRBD1. The CDR3 spans 14 residues. V was pared by 3 bases and J by 5 bases, with 5 bases of the junction left unmatched. CDR1 and CDR2 from the germline V gene are SNHLY and FYNNEI. The CDR3 DNA is TGTGCCAGCAGTGACTCAGGGGGCGTCGAGACCCAGTACTTC. It codes for CASSDSGGVETQYF.

The V gene is TRBV30, the J gene TRBJ2-3; D unclear. Germline CDR1 GTSNPN, CDR2 SVGIG (reference sequence). This CDR3 has 13 amino acids. Trimming pared 4 bases from V and 0 bases from J, leaving 8 bases between. The chain's CDR3 is CAWKWSSTDTQYF. CDR3 DNA sequence: TGTGCCTGGAAGTGGTCTAGCACAGATACGCAGTATTTT.

The V and J genes are TRBV5-1 and TRBJ2-3; TRBD1 matches at 10 bases. The V gene's germline CDR1 is SGHRS and CDR2 YFSETQ. The CDR3 extends over 14 amino acids. Trimming cost V 5 bases and J 1 base; bases outside gene matches: 1. The CDR3 reads CASRGTGGTDTQYF. Written as DNA, the CDR3 is TGCGCCAGCAGAGGGACAGGGGGCACAGATACGCAGTATTTT.

This clone was observed a handful of times. The chain couples TRBV7-2 to TRBJ2-2; 9 nucleotides agree with TRBD1. The length of the CDR3 is 16 residues. Germline V CDR1 and CDR2: SGHTA, FQGNSA. V shed 3 bases, J shed 6 bases, and the junction held 8 bases outside the gene matches. DNA of the CDR3: TGTGCCAGCAGCTTTTCCGGGACAGGGTTTTCCGGGGAGCTGTTTTTT. It is translated as CASSFSGTGFSGELFF.

This chain connects TRBV30 to TRBJ1-4, with D perhaps TRBD1 (5 bases). Germline lookup yields CDR1 GTSNPN and CDR2 SVGIG (reference sequence). V was cut by 5 bases and J by 5 bases, with 9 bases left in between. The CDR3 extends over 12 amino acids. CDR3 nucleotides: TGTGCCTGGCTGGGGCCAAATGAAAAACTGTTTTTT. This sequence encodes CAWLGPNEKLFF.

To note about this clone: Other DNA sequences in this specimen translate into the identical CDR3. This chain joins TRBV11-2 and TRBJ2-5, with 9 bases that match TRBD2. Trimming at V came to 2 bases and at J to 7 bases, leaving 8 bases not matched to a gene. Germline CDR1 is SGHAT and CDR2 is FQNNGV. The CDR3 loop spans 15 amino acids. The CDR3 region has the DNA TGTGCCAGCAGCTTAATGGTAGCGGGAGTTAGGACCCAGTACTTC. This translates into CASSLMVAGVRTQYF.

V gene TRBV20-1 combines with J gene TRBJ2-3; no reliable D call. The germline gives CDR1 DFQATT, CDR2 SNEGSKA (reference sequence). Trimming removed 3 bases at V and 3 bases at J, with 4 bases between. The CDR3 has 11 amino acids. The chain's CDR3 is CSASRTDTQYF. CDR3 bases: TGCAGTGCTAGTCGAACAGATACGCAGTATTTT.

The rearrangement joins TRBV15 to TRBJ2-6; no clear D gene. V was clipped by 3 bases and J by 0 bases, with 9 bases between them. The CDR3 totals 16 residues. Looked up from germline, CDR1 is LNHNV and CDR2 is YYDKDF (reference sequence). CDR3 DNA sequence: TGTGCCACCAGCAGGGTATCCAGCTCTGGGGCCAACGTCCTGACTTTC. Translation gives CATSRVSSSGANVLTF.